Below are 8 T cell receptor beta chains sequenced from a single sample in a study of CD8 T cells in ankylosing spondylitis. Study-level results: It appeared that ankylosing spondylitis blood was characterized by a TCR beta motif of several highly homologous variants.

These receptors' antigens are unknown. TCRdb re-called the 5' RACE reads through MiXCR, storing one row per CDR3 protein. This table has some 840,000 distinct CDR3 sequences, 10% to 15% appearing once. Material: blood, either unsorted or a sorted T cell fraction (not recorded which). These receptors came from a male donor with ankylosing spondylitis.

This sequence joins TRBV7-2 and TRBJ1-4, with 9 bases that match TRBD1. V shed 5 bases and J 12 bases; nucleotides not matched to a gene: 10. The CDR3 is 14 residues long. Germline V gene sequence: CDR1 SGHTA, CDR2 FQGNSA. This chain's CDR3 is CASSKTGGDKELFF. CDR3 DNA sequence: TGTGCCAGCAGCAAGACAGGGGGGGACAAAGAACTGTTTTTT.

The CDR3 sequence is CASSLEGTGGGYGYTF. CDR3 nucleotide sequence: TGCGCCAGCAGCTTGGAAGGGACAGGGGGCGGATATGGCTACACCTTC. The chain carries TRBV5-1 and TRBJ1-2, with TRBD1 identical over 12 bases. The CDR3 totals 16 residues. CDR1 SGHRS and CDR2 YFSETQ come from the germline V gene. Unmatched junction bases numbered 5, after V lost 0 bases and J lost 5 bases.

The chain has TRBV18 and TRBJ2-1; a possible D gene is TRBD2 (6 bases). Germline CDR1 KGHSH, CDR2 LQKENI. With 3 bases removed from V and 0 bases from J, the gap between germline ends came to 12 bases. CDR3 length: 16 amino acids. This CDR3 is CASSPFRGSSYNEQFF. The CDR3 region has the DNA TGTGCCAGCTCACCCTTTCGGGGGAGCTCCTACAATGAGCAGTTCTTC.

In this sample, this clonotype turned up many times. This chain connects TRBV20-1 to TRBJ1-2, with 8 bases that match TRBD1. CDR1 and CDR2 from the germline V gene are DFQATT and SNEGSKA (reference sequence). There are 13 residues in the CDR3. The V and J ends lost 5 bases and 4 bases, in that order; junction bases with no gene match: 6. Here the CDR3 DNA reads TGCAGTGCTGACAGGGGATCGGGCTATGGCTACACCTTC. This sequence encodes CSADRGSGYGYTF.

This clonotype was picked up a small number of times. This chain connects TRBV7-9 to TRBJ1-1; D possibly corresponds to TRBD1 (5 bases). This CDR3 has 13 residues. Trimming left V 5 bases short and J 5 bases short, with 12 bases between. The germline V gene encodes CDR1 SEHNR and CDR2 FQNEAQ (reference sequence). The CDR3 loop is CASSLRDWTEAFF. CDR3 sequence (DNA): TGTGCCAGCAGCCTCAGGGATTGGACTGAAGCTTTCTTT.

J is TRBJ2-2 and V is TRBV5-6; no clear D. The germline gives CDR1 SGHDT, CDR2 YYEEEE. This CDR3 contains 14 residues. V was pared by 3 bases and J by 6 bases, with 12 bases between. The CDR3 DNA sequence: TGTGCCAGCAGCTCAGGTTTCCCAGCCGGGGAGCTGTTTTTT. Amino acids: CASSSGFPAGELFF.

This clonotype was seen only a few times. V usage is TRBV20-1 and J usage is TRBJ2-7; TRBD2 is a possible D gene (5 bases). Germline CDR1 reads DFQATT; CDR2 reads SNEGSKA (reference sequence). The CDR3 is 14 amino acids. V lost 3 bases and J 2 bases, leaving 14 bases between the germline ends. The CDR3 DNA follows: TGCAGTGCTAGGAGAGGGCGTGCCCCCTACGAGCAGTACTTC. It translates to CSARRGRAPYEQYF.

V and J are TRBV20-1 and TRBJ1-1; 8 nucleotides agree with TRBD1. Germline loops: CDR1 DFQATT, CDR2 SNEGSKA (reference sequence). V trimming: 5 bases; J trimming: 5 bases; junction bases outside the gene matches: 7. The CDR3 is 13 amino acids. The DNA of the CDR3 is TGCAGTGCTGACAGGGGTCAGCAGACTGAAGCTTTCTTT. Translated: CSADRGQQTEAFF.